This T cell receptor (beta chain) was sequenced in a study of low-dose radiotherapy and immunotherapy resistance in tumors. Study overall: Patients were given intravenous nivolumab 240 mg every two weeks plus ipilimumab 1 mg/kg every six weeks. At a dose of 200 mg/m2, intravenous cyclophosphamide was given every two weeks, one day before radiation and immunotherapy.

Sample time point: before trial treatment. Donors were treated with nivolumab, ipilimumab, aspirin, and low-dose cyclophosphamide and radiotherapy. Germline-derived CDR1 and CDR2 are GTSNPN and SVGIG (reference sequence). The J segment lost 3 bases and the V segment lost 1 base, leaving 9 bases of the junction unmatched. The CDR3 runs to 16 residues. Primers used for first-strand cDNA, a TRAV- and TRBV-specific set, covered both alpha and beta chains. TCRs were put through roughly 19 PCR cycles of amplification with Phusion. A constant-region primer and the V-primer adapter served as the primer pair. TCRdb re-derived calls from the reads in MiXCR, one entry per CDR3 protein. Among some 88,000 distinct CDR3 sequences, around 9.2% were seen once, and the ten largest hold roughly 1%. This clonotype was picked up many times.

The clonotype was recovered from a male donor with prostate cancer. The sequencing here drew on PBMCs, taken before treatment. The chain links TRBV30 to TRBJ2-1, with 7 positions matching TRBD2. The DNA for the CDR3 is TGTGCCTGGAGTGCTTATAGGCTAGCGGTCTACAATGAGCAGTTCTTC. This translates into CAWSAYRLAVYNEQFF.